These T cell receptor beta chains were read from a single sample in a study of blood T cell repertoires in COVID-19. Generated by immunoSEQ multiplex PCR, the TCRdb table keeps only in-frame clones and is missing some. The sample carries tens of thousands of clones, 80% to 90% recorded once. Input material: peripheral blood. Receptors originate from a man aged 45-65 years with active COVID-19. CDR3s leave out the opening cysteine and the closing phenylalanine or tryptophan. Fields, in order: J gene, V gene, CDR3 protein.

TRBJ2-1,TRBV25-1,ASSPRVNEQF
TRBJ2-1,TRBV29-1,SVVWLAPSSYNEQF
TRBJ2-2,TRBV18,ASSSGRTANTGELF
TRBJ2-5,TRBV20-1,SARELETQY
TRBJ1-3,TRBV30,AWSVRLLGNTIY
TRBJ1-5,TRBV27,ASSLFWQGEQPQH
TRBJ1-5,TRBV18,ASSPPPRTGGQGKPQH
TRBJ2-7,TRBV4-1,ASSQPMVRDYYEQY
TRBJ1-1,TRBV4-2,ASTDVDSLSVKAF
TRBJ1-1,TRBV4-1,ASSLGQGVGTEAF
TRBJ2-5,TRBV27,ASSSQRGYEETQY
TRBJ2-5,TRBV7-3,ASSRPSSSQETQY
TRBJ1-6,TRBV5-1,ASSSKGGEGSTSYNSPLH
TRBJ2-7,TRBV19,ASSVVAEHYEQY
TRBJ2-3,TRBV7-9,ASSSGTSGRPGGDTQY
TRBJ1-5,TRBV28,ASSFRGIGVDQPQH
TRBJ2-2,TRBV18,ASSPGLASTGELF
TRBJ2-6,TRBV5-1,ASSLGSSTTSGANVLT
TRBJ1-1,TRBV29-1,SVEPDRVNTEAF